Given below is one T cell receptor beta chain in context. Its antigen remains unidentified. Genomic DNA provided the template from which TCR beta VDJ and CDR3 profiles were obtained. TCRdb used MiXCR to reprocess the reads, holding one entry per CDR3 protein. The sample shows more than 100,000 distinct CDR3 sequences, about 40% of them seen only once. Trimming cost V 2 bases and J 0 bases, with 11 bases left between them. The CDR3 is 15 residues long. CDR1 is ENHRY, CDR2 SYGVKD, per germline. This specimen belongs to a study of CD8+CD57+ T cells in acquired aplastic anemia. Study at large: Sorted CD4+ and CD8+ cells gave a mean 3.2 ug DNA, range about 0.2 to 27.4 ug.

Whole-study findings and limits: Patients did not significantly differ from controls in CD8+ Simpson's diversity.

The V and J genes are TRBV10-3 and TRBJ2-7; D is perhaps TRBD1 (5 bases). The receptor was isolated from a human donor in good health, serving as a control. The sample taken for sequencing was sorted CD4+, CD8+, or CD8+CD57+ T cells (not recorded which) from PBMCs. The CDR3 here is CAISELQGASYEQYF. As DNA, the CDR3 is TGTGCCATCAGTGAGCTCCAGGGTGCCTCCTACGAGCAGTACTTC.